A single sample gave rise to the 32 T cell receptor beta chains below, sequenced in a study of Graves' ophthalmopathy and Graves' hyperthyroidism. Amplified TCR beta CDR3 regions were obtained using RNA transcripts as template. First-round RT-PCR employed HTBI primers, with a second-round multiplex PCR after it. Each CDR3 protein is one row after TCRdb ran MiXCR on the multiplex PCR reads. This sample carries 650,000 to 900,000 distinct CDR3 sequences, roughly 40% of them seen once, and the ten largest clones take around 40%. Sequencing used peripheral blood. The receptor source for this set is an adult man with Graves' ophthalmopathy.

Comment on this clonotype: A much larger clonotype is one base distant, so this may be a read error. This chain uses TRBV7-2 with TRBJ1-5, with D tentatively TRBD1 (6 bases). This CDR3 spans 16 amino acids. V lost 7 bases, J lost 5 bases, and 21 bases lay in between. Looked up from germline, CDR1 is SGHTA and CDR2 is FQGNSA. CDR3 in DNA: TGTGCCAGCAACAACCCACAGGGAGCCAGGGATCAGCCCCAGCATTTT. Its protein product is CASNNPQGARDQPQHF.

The chain recombines TRBV11-1 with TRBJ2-1; D perhaps matches TRBD2 (6 bases). CDR3 size: 14 residues. The V gene lost 5 bases and the J gene lost 8 bases, with 16 bases spanning the gap. Germline assignment: CDR1 SGHAT and CDR2 FQDESV (reference sequence). The CDR3 region is CASSTGLPGHEQFF. The CDR3 DNA is TGTGCCAGCAGCACGGGACTTCCAGGCCATGAGCAGTTCTTC. Full variable domain (remainder filled in from reference TRBV11-1 and TRBJ2-1): EAEVAQSPRYKITEKSQAVAFWCDPISGHATLYWYRQILGQGPELLVQFQDESVVDDSQLPKDRFSAERLKGVDSTLKIQPAELGDSAMYLCASSTGLPGHEQFFGPGTRLTVL.

This clonotype was counted between two and nine times. The CDR3 bases are TGTGCCAGCACCCTGTCTAACTCCTACGAGCAGTACTTC. Residues: CASTLSNSYEQYF. The chain uses TRBV7-9 and TRBJ2-7, with D unresolved. Germline V lookup: CDR1 SEHNR, CDR2 FQNEAQ (reference sequence). The germline V and J ends were trimmed by 7 bases and 0 bases, with 10 bases remaining between them. The CDR3 totals 13 residues. Filled out from reference TRBV7-9 and TRBJ2-7, the complete variable domain reads DTGVSQNPRHKITKRGQNVTFRCDPISEHNRLYWYRQTLGQGPEFLTYFQNEAQLEKSRLLSDRFSAERPKGSFSTLEIQRTEQGDSAMYLCASTLSNSYEQYFGPGTRLTVT.

In regard to this clonotype: One junction end does not reproduce the germline sequence, and a read error may be involved. The chain has TRBV6-5 and TRBJ1-1, with D maybe TRBD1 (5 bases). Germline CDR1 and CDR2: MNHEY and SVGAGI. The CDR3 has 13 residues. This chain's CDR3 is CASSESTDTEAFF. The CDR3 bases are TGCGCCAGCAGTGAGTCGACAGACACTGAAGCTTTCTTT.

This clonotype was seen at least ten times. The gene calls are TRBV15 and TRBJ2-7, with D perhaps matching TRBD1 (6 bases). Per the germline V gene, CDR1 is LNHNV and CDR2 is YYDKDF (reference sequence). The length of the CDR3 is 14 residues. V lost 4 bases and J 2 bases, leaving 12 bases between the germline ends. CDR3 nucleotide sequence: TGTGCCACCAGCAAGTACAGGGCTACCTACGAGCAGTACTTC. Translation: CATSKYRATYEQYF.

This clonotype was recorded only once. The rearrangement uses TRBV12-3 or TRBV12-4 and TRBJ1-4; possibly TRBD1 for D (5 bases). V gave up 3 bases and J gave up 7 bases, with 12 bases separating them. The CDR3 length is 14 residues. The CDR3 protein is CASSFSGGLEKLFF. CDR3 nucleotides: TGTGCCAGCAGTTTTTCCGGGGGTCTTGAAAAACTGTTTTTT.

V gene TRBV29-1 combines with J gene TRBJ1-1, with a weak D call TRBD1 (5 bases). The CDR3 has 14 residues. Trimming removed 4 bases from V and 1 base from J, with 13 bases in between. Germline CDR1 reads SQVTM; CDR2 reads ANQGSEA. CDR3 protein: CSVVQVGANTEAFF. In DNA form, the CDR3 reads TGCAGCGTTGTACAGGTTGGGGCGAACACTGAAGCTTTCTTT.

This clonotype was counted only a few times. V usage is TRBV15 and J usage is TRBJ2-2; maybe TRBD1 (6 bases). Germline V CDR1 and CDR2: LNHNV, YYDKDF (reference sequence). The ends were cut back, 4 bases at V and 2 bases at J, with 17 bases in the middle. CDR3 length: 17 amino acids. CDR3 loop: CATSNPPGTPNTGELFF. The CDR3, as DNA: TGTGCCACCAGCAATCCTCCCGGGACACCTAACACCGGGGAGCTGTTTTTT.

This clonotype was detected many times. V and J are TRBV2 and TRBJ2-7; D is unclear. CDR3 size: 13 residues. Germline-derived CDR1 and CDR2 are SNHLY and FYNNEI. Trimming stripped 1 base from V and 2 bases from J, with 6 bases between. This CDR3 reads CASSEDTTYEQYF. CDR3 coding DNA: TGTGCCAGCAGTGAAGACACCACCTACGAGCAGTACTTC.

This clonotype came up many times. V and J are TRBV9 and TRBJ2-7; 10 bases are a match to TRBD2. CDR3 length: 17 amino acids. CDR1 is SGDLS and CDR2 is YYNGEE in the germline V gene. Unmatched junction bases numbered 9, after V lost 0 bases and J lost 3 bases. The DNA of the CDR3 is TGTGCCAGCAGCGTAGATGGGGGACTAGCGCGGGGCTACGAGCAGTACTTC. Encoded protein: CASSVDGGLARGYEQYF. The whole variable domain, remainder taken from reference TRBV9 and TRBJ2-7, is DSGVTQTPKHLITATGQRVTLRCSPRSGDLSVYWYQQSLDQGLQFLIQYYNGEERAKGNILERFSAQQFPDLHSELNLSSLELGDSALYFCASSVDGGLARGYEQYFGPGTRLTVT.

This chain's CDR3 is CSVNPGGTQETQYF. Written as DNA, the CDR3 is TGCAGCGTTAACCCCGGGGGGACCCAAGAGACCCAGTACTTC. The rearrangement joins TRBV29-1 to TRBJ2-5; the match to TRBD2 covers 7 bases. Trimming cost V 5 bases and J 1 base; bases outside gene matches: 7. This CDR3 is 14 amino acids long. Germline V gene sequence: CDR1 SQVTM, CDR2 ANQGSEA. Based on the CDR3 plus reference TRBV29-1 and TRBJ2-5, the full variable domain is SAVISQKPSRDICQRGTSLTIQCQVDSQVTMMFWYRQQPGQSLTLIATANQGSEATYESGFVIDKFPISRPNLTFSTLTVSNMSPEDSSIYLCSVNPGGTQETQYFGPGTRLLVL.

This clonotype was counted only a few times. The chain links TRBV7-8 to TRBJ2-5, with 9 bases that match TRBD2. With 2 bases clipped from V and 1 base from J, the junction kept 5 bases outside the gene matches. The V gene's germline CDR1 is SGHVS and CDR2 FQNEAQ. The CDR3 contains 16 residues. CDR3 residues: CASSLSSGGPQETQYF. The CDR3 DNA reads TGTGCCAGCAGCTTAAGTAGCGGGGGACCCCAAGAGACCCAGTACTTC.

This clonotype was seen only a few times. The gene calls are TRBV19 and TRBJ1-5; maybe TRBD1 (5 bases). The CDR3 spans 15 residues. Trimming cost V 3 bases and J 4 bases, with 13 bases left between them. Germline loops: CDR1 LNHDA, CDR2 SQIVND (reference sequence). CDR3 sequence: CASSMGQGLNQPQHF. CDR3 nucleotides: TGTGCCAGTAGTATGGGTCAGGGCTTAAATCAGCCCCAGCATTTT.

On this clonotype itself: A read error may produce the germline difference seen at one junction end. V gene TRBV19 combines with J gene TRBJ1-5, with D tentatively TRBD1 (6 bases). This CDR3 is built from 16 residues. Germline CDR1 is LNHDA and CDR2 is SQIVND (reference sequence). For the CDR3, the DNA is TGTGCTAGTACCTCATACGGCGGGGGGGGCATTGAGCCCCAGCATTTT. Translating gives CASTSYGGGGIEPQHF.

The chain is built from TRBV7-8 and TRBJ2-5; no firm D call. CDR1 is SGHVS and CDR2 is FQNEAQ in the germline V gene. Trimming took 3 bases from V and 9 from J, leaving 14 bases between them. The CDR3 has 13 residues. The CDR3 sequence: CASSFSSGQPQYF. Here the CDR3 DNA reads TGTGCCAGCAGCTTCAGCAGTGGCCAGCCCCAGTACTTC. The whole variable domain, filled in from reference TRBV7-8 and TRBJ2-5, reads GAGVSQSPRYKVAKRGQDVALRCDPISGHVSLFWYQQALGQGPEFLTYFQNEAQLDKSGLPSDRFFAERPEGSVSTLKIQRTQQEDSAVYLCASSFSSGQPQYFGPGTRLLVL.

This clonotype has a handful of counts. The J gene is TRBJ1-2, the V gene TRBV20-1; 9 bases are a match to TRBD1. After removal of 5 bases from V and 2 bases from J, the junction contained 9 bases not matched to a gene. Per the germline V gene, CDR1 is DFQATT and CDR2 is SNEGSKA (reference sequence). CDR3 length: 15 residues. The CDR3 here is CSAPDRGASNYGYTF. Written as DNA, the CDR3 is TGCAGTGCTCCGGACAGGGGCGCATCGAACTATGGCTACACCTTC.

The J gene is TRBJ1-1, the V gene TRBV19; D is uncertain. The V gene lost 1 base and the J gene lost 6 bases, with 12 bases spanning the gap. The length of the CDR3 is 14 residues. The germline CDR1 and CDR2 sequences are LNHDA and SQIVND (reference sequence). The CDR3 sequence: CASSIGGPEPEAFF. The CDR3 nucleotides read TGTGCCAGTAGTATAGGAGGGCCGGAGCCTGAAGCTTTCTTT.

This clonotype occurred many times. The chain carries TRBV10-2 and TRBJ2-7, with TRBD1 matching over 10 bases. With 3 bases clipped from V and 7 bases from J, the junction kept 9 bases outside the gene matches. Per germline, CDR1 WSHSY and CDR2 SAAADI. The CDR3 consists of 15 residues. The CDR3 here is CASSEPGTGVGEQYF. The CDR3 coding sequence is TGCGCCAGCAGTGAACCCGGGACAGGGGTGGGAGAGCAGTACTTC.

The chain recombines TRBV5-1 with TRBJ2-7; 8 nucleotides line up with TRBD1. Germline V lookup: CDR1 SGHRS, CDR2 YFSETQ. Unmatched junction bases numbered 10, after V lost 5 bases and J lost 6 bases. The length of the CDR3 is 14 residues. Here the CDR3 reads CASRFTGGLGEQYF. CDR3 in DNA: TGCGCCAGCAGGTTCACAGGGGGGCTTGGCGAGCAGTACTTC.

This clonotype showed up many times. The V call is TRBV4-1, the J call TRBJ2-7; tentatively, D is TRBD1 (5 bases). The CDR3 runs 15 residues. CDR1 MGHRA and CDR2 YSYEKL come from the germline V gene. The germline V and J ends were trimmed by 0 bases and 3 bases, with 12 bases remaining between them. As DNA, the CDR3 is TGCGCCAGCAGCCAAGAGCGGCAGGGCGACTACGAGCAGTACTTC. Amino acids: CASSQERQGDYEQYF.

As to this clonotype: The conserved phenylalanine or tryptophan is not found at the CDR3 terminus, so this likely reflects a read error. This sequence joins TRBV7-2 and TRBJ2-7; TRBD2 is a possible D gene (6 bases). Between the trimmed V and J ends, which lost 0 bases and 4 bases, there was a span of 10 bases. Germline CDR1 reads SGHTA; CDR2 reads FQGNSA. This CDR3 has 14 residues. DNA of the CDR3: TGTGCCAGCAGCTTAGCCGGGGGAGCATACGAGCAGTACTCC. Translation: CASSLAGGAYEQYS.

Ten or more counts support this clonotype. The gene calls are TRBV29-1 and TRBJ1-5; possibly TRBD1 for D (5 bases). Germline V gene lookup returns CDR1 SQVTM and CDR2 ANQGSEA. Trimming cost V 7 bases and J 5 bases, with 12 bases left between them. The CDR3 sequence is 12 residues long. The DNA of the CDR3 is TGCAGCGCCGGGGGGGTTGATCAGCCCCAGCATTTT. Translated, it gives CSAGGVDQPQHF. The full variable domain, its missing parts supplied by reference TRBV29-1 and TRBJ1-5, is SAVISQKPSRDICQRGTSLTIQCQVDSQVTMMFWYRQQPGQSLTLIATANQGSEATYESGFVIDKFPISRPNLTFSTLTVSNMSPEDSSIYLCSAGGVDQPQHFGDGTRLSIL.

Details on this clonotype: A much larger clone differs by one base, so this may be a read error. This chain uses TRBV5-5 with TRBJ1-3; D not resolved. The CDR3 length is 15 residues. Germline assignment: CDR1 SGHKS and CDR2 YYEKEE (reference sequence). This CDR3 is CASSLDTRSGDTIYF. CDR3 DNA sequence: TGTGCCAGCAGCTTAGACACGCGCTCTGGAGACACCATATATTTT.

The chain uses TRBV19 and TRBJ1-5; D may be TRBD1 (5 bases). Germline CDR1 reads LNHDA; CDR2 reads SQIVND (reference sequence). The length of the CDR3 is 15 residues. Trimming shortened V by 2 bases and J by 4 bases, and 12 bases separated the two germline ends. The CDR3 region is CASSIRGGTNQPQHF. DNA for the CDR3: TGTGCCAGTAGTATAAGGGGCGGAACGAATCAGCCCCAGCATTTT.

The chain links TRBV20-1 to TRBJ1-4, with 8 bases fitting TRBD1. Losses at the gene ends were 0 bases for V and 11 bases for J; bases not matched to a gene: 8. Germline values: CDR1 DFQATT, CDR2 SNEGSKA (reference sequence). There are 14 residues in the CDR3. The CDR3 DNA reads as TGCAGTGCTAGAGATCGGACAGGGATCCCCAAACTGTTTTTT. Its translation is CSARDRTGIPKLFF.

The CDR3 nucleotides are TGTGCCAGCAGCTTACTTATCGGGGGCCCTGCTGAGACCCAGTACTTC. Its translation is CASSLLIGGPAETQYF. V gene TRBV7-6 combines with J gene TRBJ2-5; the D gene could be TRBD1 or TRBD2 (6 bases each). Germline assignment: CDR1 SGHVS and CDR2 FNYEAQ. Trimming pared 2 bases from V and 5 bases from J, leaving 18 bases between. There are 16 residues in the CDR3.

The chain recombines TRBV2 with TRBJ1-4; D is possibly TRBD1 (6 bases). Germline V gives CDR1 SNHLY, CDR2 FYNNEI. Trimming stripped 6 bases from V and 4 bases from J, with 18 bases between. The CDR3 is made up of 16 amino acids. This CDR3 reads CASRVAQGFGNEKLFF. The CDR3 DNA follows: TGTGCCAGCAGAGTAGCACAGGGATTTGGTAATGAAAAACTGTTTTTT. The whole variable domain, filled in from reference TRBV2 and TRBJ1-4, reads EPEVTQTPSHQVTQMGQEVILRCVPISNHLYFYWYRQILGQKVEFLVSFYNNEISEKSEIFDDQFSVERPDGSNFTLKIRSTKLEDSAMYFCASRVAQGFGNEKLFFGSGTQLSVL.

The chain carries TRBV7-3 and TRBJ2-5, with a possible D match to TRBD1 (6 bases). The J call may be faulty, since TRBJ2-7 better matches the DNA end. This CDR3 has 14 residues. Per germline, CDR1 SGHTA and CDR2 FQGTGA. The CDR3 sequence: CASSYEGVGDEQYF. CDR3 sequence (DNA): TGTGCCAGCAGTTATGAGGGGGTTGGCGACGAGCAGTACTTC.

The table lists this clonotype with a few counts. This sequence joins TRBV25-1 and TRBJ2-2; D might be TRBD2 (6 bases). The CDR3 length is 16 residues. Trimming shortened V by 6 bases and J by 1 base, and 15 bases separated the two germline ends. Per the germline V gene, CDR1 is MGHDK and CDR2 is SYGVNS. CDR3 nucleotide sequence: TGTGCCAGCAGCCAAGACCTAGCGTTGAACACCGGGGAGCTGTTTTTT. This translates into CASSQDLALNTGELFF.

About this clonotype: This may be a read error: a much more frequent sequence differs by one nucleotide. This rearrangement joins TRBV7-9 to TRBJ2-7; perhaps D is TRBD1 or TRBD2 (6 bases each). CDR3 length: 16 residues. CDR1 and CDR2 from the germline V gene are SEHNR and FQNEAQ (reference sequence). CDR3 residues: CASSPSGAWGAYGQYF. The CDR3 DNA sequence: TGTGCCAGCAGCCCTTCGGGGGCCTGGGGGGCATACGGGCAGTACTTC.

The chain is built from TRBV25-1 and TRBJ2-2, with a possible D match to TRBD2 (5 bases). Germline CDR1 reads MGHDK; CDR2 reads SYGVNS. Trimming cost V 11 bases and J 5 bases, with 12 bases left between them. The CDR3 covers 12 residues. CDR3 amino acids: CAARRDTGELFF. In nucleotides, the CDR3 is TGTGCCGCCCGACGGGATACCGGGGAGCTGTTTTTT. The whole variable domain, filled in from reference TRBV25-1 and TRBJ2-2, reads EADIYQTPRYLVIGTGKKITLECSQTMGHDKMYWYQQDPGMELHLIHYSYGVNSTEKGDLSSESTVSRIRTEHFPLTLESARPSHTSQYLCAARRDTGELFFGEGSRLTVL.

The CDR3 loop is CAITLGRETGELFF. The CDR3 DNA reads TGTGCCATCACTCTCGGCAGGGAAACCGGGGAGCTGTTTTTT. The rearrangement uses TRBV10-3 and TRBJ2-2; D is possibly TRBD1 (5 bases). With 7 bases removed from V and 5 bases from J, the gap between germline ends came to 14 bases. The CDR3 extends over 14 amino acids. Germline V lookup: CDR1 ENHRY, CDR2 SYGVKD.